Listed here are 14 T cell receptor beta chains from one sample, sequenced in a study of T cells in Graves' hyperthyroidism and ophthalmopathy (dated by TCRdb to between 2017 and 2020). The library was made by multiplex PCR. The run used an Illumina HiSeq 2000. The TCR beta CDR3 regions were amplified from RNA transcripts. For the first round of RT-PCR on the TCR CDR3, the HTBI primer set was used together with the Qiagen OneStep RT-PCR kit. TCRdb trimmed the raw reads at Q25, called clones with MiXCR and kept productive beta chains. Entries are consolidated by CDR3 protein sequence, retaining the most common genes and DNA. This sample comprises approximately 560,000 distinct CDR3 sequences, 15% to 19% of them detected only once. Approximately 7% of the sample belongs to the ten largest clones. What was sequenced was blood. The receptors shown here come from a woman in her 30s with Graves' hyperthyroidism.

The chain couples TRBV7-2 to TRBJ2-7; D possibly corresponds to TRBD2 (6 bases). CDR1 SGHTA and CDR2 FQGNSA come from the germline V gene. The CDR3 contains 16 residues. V dropped 4 bases and J dropped 1 base, with 17 bases sitting between them. The CDR3 nucleotides are TGTGCCAGCAGCTACATCGTATCGGGGGTTTCCTACGAGCAGTACTTC. This gives the protein CASSYIVSGVSYEQYF.

This clonotype was seen repeatedly, ten times or more. V and J are TRBV27 and TRBJ1-6; D not certain. CDR1 MNHEY and CDR2 SMNVEV come from the germline V gene (reference sequence). The CDR3 runs to 13 residues. The V end lost 3 bases, the J end lost 5 bases, and 5 bases lay between the germline ends. Here the CDR3 DNA reads TGTGCCAGCAGTTTCGGCCATAATTCACCCCTCCACTTT. It is translated as CASSFGHNSPLHF.

The CDR3, as DNA: TGCGCCAGCAGCCAAGTTGCGGGAGGATACCCAGATACGCAGTATTTT. Its translation: CASSQVAGGYPDTQYF. The chain employs TRBV4-1 and TRBJ2-3; the match to TRBD2 covers 8 bases. V was pared by 1 base and J by 4 bases, with 7 bases of the junction left unmatched. The length of the CDR3 is 16 residues. The V gene's germline CDR1 is MGHRA and CDR2 YSYEKL.

This clonotype has a handful of counts. The rearrangement links TRBV5-1 to TRBJ2-2, with a weak D call TRBD2 (5 bases). The CDR3 totals 15 residues. Between the trimmed V and J ends, which lost 3 bases and 6 bases, there was a span of 15 bases. Per germline, CDR1 SGHRS and CDR2 YFSETQ. DNA of the CDR3: TGCGCCAGCAGCTCCGCGGGCTCCCTGGCCGGGGAGCTGTTTTTT. The encoded protein is CASSSAGSLAGELFF.

This clonotype showed up many times. This chain's CDR3 is CASSAGRATKRNQPQHF. CDR3 coding DNA: TGTGCCAGCAGTGCCGGGAGGGCGACCAAGCGTAATCAGCCCCAGCATTTT. The V gene is TRBV28, the J gene TRBJ1-5; the D is unclear. The CDR3 contains 17 residues. The germline CDR1 and CDR2 sequences are MDHEN and SYDVKM. Trimming took 5 bases from V and 4 from J, leaving 21 bases between them.

This clonotype was detected many times. The rearrangement uses TRBV30 and TRBJ1-2; D may be TRBD1 (5 bases). V was cut by 0 bases and J by 8 bases, with 16 bases left in between. Germline V gives CDR1 GTSNPN, CDR2 SVGIG (reference sequence). This CDR3 has 14 residues. The CDR3 spells CAWSVGPGSRGYTF. CDR3 DNA sequence: TGTGCCTGGAGTGTAGGGCCAGGGTCGAGGGGCTACACCTTC.

This clonotype was seen more than once but under ten times. This sequence joins TRBV29-1 and TRBJ1-2; D is unclear. Germline V lookup: CDR1 SQVTM, CDR2 ANQGSEA. The CDR3 contains 14 residues. Trimming shortened V by 4 bases and J by 0 bases, and 12 bases separated the two germline ends. DNA for the CDR3: TGCAGCGTTGGTAAACCGGGAGCTAACTATGGCTACACCTTC. Protein product: CSVGKPGANYGYTF.

This clonotype showed up many times. V gene TRBV29-1 combines with J gene TRBJ2-4; TRBD2 is a possible D gene (7 bases). Per germline, CDR1 SQVTM and CDR2 ANQGSEA. The CDR3 length is 16 residues. V was pared by 2 bases and J by 10 bases, with 24 bases between. The CDR3 is CSVELSGDTWTRIQYF. DNA of the CDR3: TGCAGCGTTGAACTATCAGGGGACACCTGGACTAGGATTCAGTACTTC.

In its sample, this clonotype was seen many times. The chain links TRBV5-1 to TRBJ1-1; D not resolved. The germline gives CDR1 SGHRS, CDR2 YFSETQ. This CDR3 contains 13 residues. With 0 bases removed from V and 4 bases from J, the gap between germline ends came to 7 bases. CDR3 in amino acids: CASSLAMPTEAFF. In DNA, the CDR3 is TGCGCCAGCAGCTTGGCTATGCCCACTGAAGCTTTCTTT.

This clonotype was seen at least ten times. The chain links TRBV11-2 to TRBJ2-1; no firm D call. Trimming left V 6 bases short and J 6 bases short, with 9 bases between. Germline assignment: CDR1 SGHAT and CDR2 FQNNGV. The CDR3 runs 12 residues. CDR3 in amino acids: CASSRASNEQFF. The CDR3, as DNA: TGTGCCAGCAGTCGGGCTAGCAATGAGCAGTTCTTC.

The chain employs TRBV7-2 and TRBJ2-3, with 11 nucleotides matching TRBD2. V lost 2 bases and J lost 5; bases outside the gene matches: 9. In germline, CDR1 is SGHTA, CDR2 FQGNSA. CDR3 length: 17 residues. As DNA, the CDR3 is TGTGCCAGCAGCTTATTACGACTAGCGGGATTGGTAGATACGCAGTATTTT. Translation: CASSLLRLAGLVDTQYF.

This clonotype was detected a few times. The rearrangement uses TRBV3-1 and TRBJ1-3; D may be TRBD1 (5 bases). Germline CDR1 reads LGHDT; CDR2 reads YNNKEL (reference sequence). CDR3 length: 15 amino acids. Trimming pared 3 bases from V and 8 bases from J, leaving 17 bases between. CDR3: CASSHTGPTRHTIYF. The CDR3 DNA follows: TGTGCCAGCAGCCACACGGGGCCTACCCGCCACACCATATATTTT.

This clonotype was seen ten or more times. The genes are TRBV28 and TRBJ2-1, with 7 bases identical to TRBD2. The CDR3 runs to 14 residues. J lost 9 bases, V lost 2 bases, and 7 bases had no gene match. Germline loops: CDR1 MDHEN, CDR2 SYDVKM. CDR3 residues: CASSLRTSRGEQFF. Here the CDR3 DNA reads TGTGCCAGCAGTTTACGGACTAGTCGCGGTGAGCAGTTCTTC.

There are a few counts of this clonotype. The V gene is TRBV10-3, the J gene TRBJ1-6; D unresolved. V was pared by 0 bases and J by 7 bases, with 10 bases between. CDR1 is ENHRY, CDR2 SYGVKD, per germline. The CDR3 runs to 15 residues. CDR3 residues: CAISESGGRNSPLHF. In DNA form, the CDR3 reads TGTGCCATCAGTGAGTCTGGAGGCAGGAATTCACCCCTCCACTTT.